The 9 T cell receptor beta chains below come from one sample, sequenced in a study of cytomegalovirus exposure and HLA in healthy donors. The PCR employed 60 Vbeta primers together with 13 Jbeta primers. Generated by immunoSEQ multiplex PCR, the TCRdb table keeps only in-frame clones and is missing some. Found here are 250,000 to 350,000 clones, roughly 88% of them singletons; the top ten hold 3.5% to 4%. Source material: PBMCs. The receptors here all came from a man aged 35 to 55 in good health and CMV-seropositive.

This rearrangement joins TRBV7-9 to TRBJ1-1, with D possibly being TRBD1 (5 bases). There are 15 residues in the CDR3. CDR1 and CDR2 from the germline V gene are SEHNR and FQNEAQ (reference sequence). The V end was cut by 5 bases, the J end by 1 base, with 14 bases between. The CDR3 loop is CASSIRGGPNTEAFF. CDR3 nucleotide sequence: TGTGCCAGCAGCATCCGCGGGGGACCGAACACTGAAGCTTTCTTT.

About this clone itself: The junction departs from the called germline gene at one end, perhaps through a read error. The rearrangement links TRBV2 to TRBJ1-1; D remains ambiguous. CDR1 and CDR2 from the germline V gene are SNHLY and FYNNEI. This CDR3 spans 14 amino acids. The CDR3 DNA sequence: TGTGCCAGCAGAGAAGACCTCCCTAGATCTGAAGCTTTCTTT. Translation: CASREDLPRSEAFF.

The V gene is TRBV19, the J gene TRBJ2-5; a weak D match, TRBD2 (5 bases). CDR3 size: 13 residues. Germline V gene sequence: CDR1 LNHDA, CDR2 SQIVND (reference sequence). V was pared by 8 bases and J by 4 bases, with 14 bases between. CDR3 nucleotides: TGTGCCAGTGCGGTAAGAGGGAGAGAGACCCAGTACTTC. This sequence encodes CASAVRGRETQYF.

The J gene is TRBJ2-2, the V gene TRBV5-6; TRBD1 is a possible D gene (6 bases). This CDR3 has 16 residues. Looked up from germline, CDR1 is SGHDT and CDR2 is YYEEEE. Trimming took 0 bases from V and 0 from J, leaving 9 bases between them. CDR3 sequence: CASSLGQVANTGELFF. The CDR3 DNA reads as TGTGCCAGCAGCTTGGGACAGGTCGCGAACACCGGGGAGCTGTTTTTT.

The chain has TRBV19 and TRBJ1-1; no reliable D call. The CDR3 sequence is 16 residues long. V was cut by 1 base and J by 3 bases, with 15 bases left in between. CDR1 and CDR2 from the germline V gene are LNHDA and SQIVND (reference sequence). The CDR3 nucleotides are TGTGCCAGTAGTATAGGGGCGTGGCAGACCTACACTGAAGCTTTCTTT. Protein product: CASSIGAWQTYTEAFF.

To note about this clone: At one boundary the junction diverges from the germline segment, which might be a read error. The chain links TRBV7-9 to TRBJ1-1, with D unclear. The germline gives CDR1 SEHNR, CDR2 FQNEAQ (reference sequence). The CDR3 extends over 17 amino acids. CDR3 in DNA: TGTTCCAGCAGCCCAAAGCGGGCAGGAGATATGAACACTGAAGCTTTCTTT. Translated: CSSSPKRAGDMNTEAFF.

This sequence joins TRBV9 and TRBJ2-2, with 11 bases aligning to TRBD2. Germline lookup yields CDR1 SGDLS and CDR2 YYNGEE. The CDR3 is 16 amino acids. J lost 5 bases, V lost 0 bases, and 3 bases had no gene match. CDR3 in DNA: TGTGCCAGCAGCGTAGCGGTAGCGGGAGGGACCGGGGAGCTGTTTTTT. Translated: CASSVAVAGGTGELFF.

V usage is TRBV7-6 and J usage is TRBJ2-7; TRBD1 matches 7 bases. CDR3 length: 13 residues. V shed 5 bases and J 6 bases; nucleotides not matched to a gene: 7. CDR1 is SGHVS and CDR2 is FNYEAQ in the germline V gene. Here the CDR3 reads CASSRTGAPEQYF. For the CDR3, the DNA is TGTGCCAGCAGCAGGACAGGAGCCCCCGAGCAGTACTTC. Filled out from reference TRBV7-6 and TRBJ2-7, the complete variable domain reads GAGVSQSPRYKVTKRGQDVALRCDPISGHVSLYWYRQALGQGPEFLTYFNYEAQQDKSGLPNDRFSAERPEGSISTLTIQRTEQRDSAMYRCASSRTGAPEQYFGPGTRLTVT.

The DNA for the CDR3 is TGTGCCAGCGGAGCGGCGGGACTAAACGAGCAGTACTTC. This codes for CASGAAGLNEQYF. V usage is TRBV27 and J usage is TRBJ2-7, with 7 nucleotides matching TRBD2. CDR3 length: 13 amino acids. Germline-derived CDR1 and CDR2 are MNHEY and SMNVEV (reference sequence). With V trimmed by 8 bases and J by 5 bases, 9 bases remained unmatched.